Following are 29 T cell receptor beta chains from one sample sequenced in a study of STAT5B mutations in CD4+ large granular lymphocyte leukemia. Generated by immunoSEQ multiplex PCR, the TCRdb table keeps only in-frame clones and is missing some. The sample records fewer than 50,000 clones, approximately 83% being singletons. The sample taken for sequencing was CD4+ T cells from blood buffy coats. Receptors were obtained from a human donor in good health.

The chain uses TRBV9 and TRBJ1-4; maybe TRBD1 (6 bases). In germline, CDR1 is SGDLS, CDR2 YYNGEE. Between the trimmed V and J ends, which lost 3 bases and 6 bases, there was a span of 15 bases. The CDR3 totals 15 residues. The CDR3 nucleotides read TGTGCCAGCAGCGGATCACAGGGAAGTTATGAAAAACTGTTTTTT. As protein: CASSGSQGSYEKLFF.

This chain connects TRBV18 to TRBJ1-5, with 8 bases fitting TRBD1. The CDR3 consists of 15 residues. The V gene end was trimmed by 3 bases and the J gene end by 1 base; junction bases not matched to a gene: 2. CDR1 is KGHSH and CDR2 is LQKENI in the germline V gene. CDR3 residues: CASSPDRVSNQPQHF. The CDR3 nucleotides read TGTGCCAGCTCACCGGACAGGGTGAGCAATCAGCCCCAGCATTTT.

The chain employs TRBV30 and TRBJ2-5; TRBD1 matches at 7 bases. The V gene's germline CDR1 is GTSNPN and CDR2 SVGIG (reference sequence). The CDR3 sequence is 12 residues long. Unmatched junction bases numbered 9, after V lost 7 bases and J lost 7 bases. The CDR3 sequence is CAFSRGPGTQYF. The CDR3, as DNA: TGTGCCTTTTCTAGGGGGCCCGGGACCCAGTACTTC.

V is TRBV7-9 and J is TRBJ1-2; TRBD1 matches 8 bases. Germline CDR1 is SEHNR and CDR2 is FQNEAQ (reference sequence). The ends lost 5 bases at V and 3 bases at J; junction bases unmatched: 5. The length of the CDR3 is 14 residues. Written as DNA, the CDR3 is TGTGCCAGCAGCACTAGGGACAGGTACTATGGCTACACCTTC. This encodes CASSTRDRYYGYTF. Full variable domain (outside the CDR3, taken from reference TRBV7-9 and TRBJ1-2): DTGVSQNPRHKITKRGQNVTFRCDPISEHNRLYWYRQTLGQGPEFLTYFQNEAQLEKSRLLSDRFSAERPKGSFSTLEIQRTEQGDSAMYLCASSTRDRYYGYTFGSGTRLTVV.

This clone has just a few counts. The genes are TRBV28 and TRBJ2-7; 8 bases align to TRBD1. The CDR3 consists of 15 residues. V was pared by 1 base and J by 5 bases, with 7 bases of the junction left unmatched. Germline assignment: CDR1 MDHEN and CDR2 SYDVKM. CDR3 sequence (DNA): TGTGCCAGCAGTTTATCGTTCAGGGGGCTGGACGAGCAGTACTTC. This codes for CASSLSFRGLDEQYF.

The V call is TRBV5-6, the J call TRBJ1-1; 9 bases line up with TRBD1. The trim removed 1 base at V and 0 bases at J, leaving 4 bases unmatched. Germline-derived CDR1 and CDR2 are SGHDT and YYEEEE. The CDR3 loop spans 16 amino acids. CDR3 DNA: TGTGCCAGCAGCTTGTGGACAGGGGCGGTGAACACTGAAGCTTTCTTT. Protein: CASSLWTGAVNTEAFF.

The chain carries TRBV30 and TRBJ2-5; TRBD2 matches at 7 bases. This CDR3 is 20 amino acids long. J lost 2 bases, V lost 2 bases, and 23 bases had no gene match. CDR1 and CDR2 from the germline V gene are GTSNPN and SVGIG (reference sequence). This chain's CDR3 is CAWSPFKSPHRSREQETQYF. The CDR3, as DNA: TGTGCCTGGAGTCCCTTTAAAAGTCCCCACCGGTCGCGGGAGCAAGAGACCCAGTACTTC.

The gene calls are TRBV7-6 and TRBJ1-3; maybe TRBD1 (5 bases). Per germline, CDR1 SGHVS and CDR2 FNYEAQ. Trimming left V 5 bases short and J 1 base short, with 9 bases between. The CDR3 has 14 residues. The CDR3, as DNA: TGTGCCAGCAGCCCACAGGCTTCTGGAAACACCATATATTTT. Residues: CASSPQASGNTIYF.

The rearrangement uses TRBV15 and TRBJ2-7; 10 bases are a match to TRBD1. The CDR3 consists of 15 residues. Trimming cost V 5 bases and J 2 bases; bases outside gene matches: 6. CDR1 and CDR2 from the germline V gene are LNHNV and YYDKDF (reference sequence). This chain's CDR3 is CATSYGTGAAYEQYF. The CDR3 DNA reads TGTGCCACCAGCTACGGGACAGGGGCTGCCTACGAGCAGTACTTC.

The rearrangement links TRBV30 to TRBJ1-1; perhaps TRBD1 as D (5 bases). Germline lookup yields CDR1 GTSNPN and CDR2 SVGIG (reference sequence). The CDR3 extends over 12 amino acids. The V end was cut by 0 bases, the J end by 11 bases, with 13 bases between. The CDR3 nucleotides read TGTGCCTGGAGTGTACGGGGCTTCCAGGCTTTCTTT. The encoded protein is CAWSVRGFQAFF. The full variable domain, with the rest looked up from reference TRBV30 and TRBJ1-1, is SQTIHQWPATLVQPVGSPLSLECTVEGTSNPNLYWYRQAAGRGLQLLFYSVGIGQISSEVPQNLSASRPQDRQFILSSKKLLLSDSGFYLCAWSVRGFQAFFGQGTRLTVV.

This clone appeared once. The chain links TRBV7-9 to TRBJ2-1; maybe TRBD2 (5 bases). Germline V CDR1 and CDR2: SEHNR, FQNEAQ (reference sequence). Trimming cost V 1 base and J 4 bases, with 11 bases left between them. The CDR3 contains 15 residues. The CDR3 DNA sequence: TGTGCCAGCAGCTTAGGAAGCGGCCTGTACAATGAGCAGTTCTTC. Residues: CASSLGSGLYNEQFF.

The chain recombines TRBV29-1 with TRBJ2-1, with D perhaps TRBD1 (6 bases). V lost 8 bases to trimming and J lost 7 bases, with 15 bases between them. The CDR3 covers 12 residues. CDR1 is SQVTM and CDR2 is ANQGSEA in the germline V gene. CDR3 in DNA: TGCAGCCTCTTTTCTACAGGGAATGAGCAGTTCTTC. Translation: CSLFSTGNEQFF.

The chain employs TRBV7-9 and TRBJ2-1; D is uncertain. The length of the CDR3 is 14 residues. Germline CDR1 is SEHNR and CDR2 is FQNEAQ (reference sequence). V gave up 3 bases and J gave up 1 base, with 7 bases separating them. CDR3 in amino acids: CASSFEGSYNEQFF. The CDR3 nucleotides are TGTGCCAGCAGCTTCGAAGGGTCCTACAATGAGCAGTTCTTC.

This clone was seen a handful of times. The chain couples TRBV28 to TRBJ1-1; perhaps TRBD1 as D (6 bases). This CDR3 region has 12 residues. The germline V and J ends were trimmed by 10 bases and 11 bases, with 20 bases remaining between them. Germline CDR1 reads MDHEN; CDR2 reads SYDVKM. In DNA, the CDR3 is TGTGCCATCTCGGGCCCGGGGGCCTCGGCTTTCTTT. Its translation: CAISGPGASAFF.

V is TRBV19 and J is TRBJ2-1, with TRBD2 matching over 11 bases. V lost 1 base, J lost 7 bases, and 3 bases stayed unmatched. CDR3 size: 15 residues. Per germline, CDR1 LNHDA and CDR2 SQIVND (reference sequence). The CDR3 sequence: CASSIVSGRVNEQFF. CDR3 DNA sequence: TGTGCCAGTAGTATAGTTAGCGGGAGGGTGAATGAGCAGTTCTTC.

The chain joins TRBV21-1 to TRBJ1-1. TRBV21-1 is classified as a pseudogene. The CDR3 consists of 14 residues. For the CDR3, the DNA is TGTGCCAGCAGCAAAGTTTTAGATAACACTGAAGCTTTCTTT. Its protein product is CASSKVLDNTEAFF.

This clone was seen only a few times. The V gene is TRBV18, the J gene TRBJ2-7; 13 bases line up with TRBD2. Germline lookup yields CDR1 KGHSH and CDR2 LQKENI. This CDR3 has 15 residues. The V gene end was trimmed by 4 bases and the J gene end by 3 bases; junction bases not matched to a gene: 3. CDR3 nucleotide sequence: TGTGCCAGCTCACGACTAGCGGGAGGACTCTACGAGCAGTACTTC. Its protein is CASSRLAGGLYEQYF. Filled out from reference TRBV18 and TRBJ2-7, the complete variable domain reads NAGVMQNPRHLVRRRGQEARLRCSPMKGHSHVYWYRQLPEEGLKFMVYLQKENIIDESGMPKERFSAEFPKEGPSILRIQQVVRGDSAAYFCASSRLAGGLYEQYFGPGTRLTVT.

This chain joins TRBV10-3 and TRBJ2-2; the match to TRBD1 covers 8 bases. The germline gives CDR1 ENHRY, CDR2 SYGVKD. V was pared by 3 bases and J by 5 bases, with 8 bases of the junction left unmatched. The CDR3 has 16 residues. The CDR3 reads CAISDPARQGTGELFF. The CDR3 coding sequence is TGTGCCATCAGTGACCCTGCGAGACAGGGGACCGGGGAGCTGTTTTTT.

The chain is built from TRBV20-1 and TRBJ2-7; 7 bases line up with TRBD1. The germline V gene encodes CDR1 DFQATT and CDR2 SNEGSKA (reference sequence). The CDR3 is 11 residues long. J gave up 6 bases and V 5 bases, and 4 bases lay outside the gene matches. CDR3 amino acids: CSAGDRLEQYF. As DNA, the CDR3 is TGCAGTGCTGGGGACAGACTCGAGCAGTACTTC.

This sequence joins TRBV5-1 and TRBJ1-3; D not resolved. The length of the CDR3 is 16 residues. Trimming took off 0 bases at V and 7 bases at J, with 17 bases between the two ends. Germline values: CDR1 SGHRS, CDR2 YFSETQ. Here the CDR3 DNA reads TGCGCCAGCAGCTTGGGCAAGTGGTCTCAACTGAACACCATATATTTT. Translating gives CASSLGKWSQLNTIYF.

The CDR3 is CASSPTLGAWGTEAFF. CDR3 coding DNA: TGTGCCAGCAGTCCAACCCTGGGAGCCTGGGGCACTGAAGCTTTCTTT. The chain combines TRBV28 with TRBJ1-1; no reliable D call. The germline V gene encodes CDR1 MDHEN and CDR2 SYDVKM. The CDR3 has 16 residues. Trimming cost V 5 bases and J 4 bases, with 20 bases left between them.

The chain is built from TRBV5-1 and TRBJ2-3; 13 nucleotides align to TRBD2. There are 14 residues in the CDR3. Losses at the gene ends were 4 bases for V and 14 bases for J; bases not matched to a gene: 10. Germline V gene lookup returns CDR1 SGHRS and CDR2 YFSETQ. CDR3 bases: TGCGCCAGCAGCACCGGACTAGCGGGAGCGTGGGGGTATTTT. Amino acid sequence: CASSTGLAGAWGYF.

The chain couples TRBV6-6 to TRBJ2-1; the D is unclear. The ends were cut back, 7 bases at V and 7 bases at J, with 14 bases in the middle. The CDR3 is made up of 13 amino acids. Germline V gene lookup returns CDR1 MNHNY and CDR2 SVGAGI (reference sequence). The CDR3 reads CASKDPTWNEQFF. In nucleotides, the CDR3 is TGTGCCAGCAAGGATCCTACTTGGAATGAGCAGTTCTTC.

This chain joins TRBV2 and TRBJ2-3; D remains unclear. The CDR3 sequence is 10 residues long. Trimming took off 6 bases at V and 3 bases at J, with 1 base between the two ends. CDR1 and CDR2 from the germline V gene are SNHLY and FYNNEI. In DNA form, the CDR3 reads TGTGCCAGCAGGACAGATACGCAGTATTTT. It specifies CASRTDTQYF.

The rearrangement uses TRBV2 and TRBJ2-2; tentative D call: TRBD1 (5 bases). Looked up from germline, CDR1 is SNHLY and CDR2 is FYNNEI. The length of the CDR3 is 15 residues. The germline V and J ends were trimmed by 5 bases and 4 bases, with 14 bases remaining between them. In DNA form, the CDR3 reads TGTGCCAGCAGTCCCTCAGGGTTGGCCACCGGGGAGCTGTTTTTT. This sequence encodes CASSPSGLATGELFF. The variable domain in full, with the rest retrieved from reference TRBV2 and TRBJ2-2, is EPEVTQTPSHQVTQMGQEVILRCVPISNHLYFYWYRQILGQKVEFLVSFYNNEISEKSEIFDDQFSVERPDGSNFTLKIRSTKLEDSAMYFCASSPSGLATGELFFGEGSRLTVL.

This chain links TRBV11-3 with TRBJ2-1, with 10 bases aligning to TRBD2. This CDR3 contains 15 residues. V lost 4 bases to trimming and J lost 4 bases; unmatched junction nucleotides: 4. The germline gives CDR1 SGHNT, CDR2 YENEEA. CDR3: CASSSGLAAYNEQFF. The CDR3 nucleotides are TGTGCCAGCAGCTCCGGACTAGCGGCATACAATGAGCAGTTCTTC.

The genes are TRBV9 and TRBJ2-7, with 8 nucleotides matching TRBD2. With 3 bases clipped from V and 6 bases from J, the junction kept 8 bases outside the gene matches. This CDR3 has 14 amino acids. The V gene's germline CDR1 is SGDLS and CDR2 YYNGEE. CDR3: CASSASGSGIEQYF. CDR3 in DNA: TGTGCCAGCAGCGCCAGCGGGAGTGGAATCGAGCAGTACTTC.

This chain joins TRBV18 and TRBJ2-3; 8 nucleotides line up with TRBD1. In germline, CDR1 is KGHSH, CDR2 LQKENI. The trim removed 3 bases at V and 2 bases at J, leaving 10 bases unmatched. The CDR3 is made up of 17 amino acids. The CDR3 here is CASSPPRTGRSTDTQYF. The DNA of the CDR3 is TGTGCCAGCTCACCGCCCCGGACAGGGAGGTCCACAGATACGCAGTATTTT.

This chain joins TRBV25-1 and TRBJ1-1; D gene uncertain. This CDR3 spans 14 amino acids. The germline CDR1 and CDR2 sequences are MGHDK and SYGVNS. The V end lost 3 bases, the J end lost 2 bases, and 10 bases lay between the germline ends. The CDR3 sequence is CASSDPAGNTEAFF. CDR3 DNA sequence: TGTGCCAGCAGTGACCCCGCAGGCAACACTGAAGCTTTCTTT.